Each of the 30 T cell receptor beta chains below was sequenced from the same sample in a study of a mutant IDH1 vaccine in newly diagnosed glioma. Here immunoSEQ multiplex PCR was the method, and the copy in TCRdb shows in-frame clones only, minus some. The data contain approximately 25,000 clones, about three quarters of them singletons. These TCRs' antigens remain unknown. Indicated time point: week 5, during vaccination. Vaccination used 300 ug of mutant IDH1 20-mer peptide per dose, with topical imiquimod. The source material was PBMCs, sampled from a glioma patient whose treatment included an IDH1 peptide vaccine. The receptors come from a middle-aged man with glioma.

This clone was observed a handful of times. The V and J genes are TRBV15 and TRBJ1-2; D gene ambiguous. The germline gives CDR1 LNHNV, CDR2 YYDKDF (reference sequence). The CDR3 contains 12 residues. Trimming stripped 0 bases from V and 8 bases from J, with 7 bases between. CDR3 in amino acids: CATSREAGGYTF. Here the CDR3 DNA reads TGTGCCACCAGCAGAGAGGCCGGGGGCTACACCTTC.

V gene TRBV19 combines with J gene TRBJ2-5; weak D call: TRBD2 (6 bases). Trimming removed 7 bases at V and 3 bases at J, with 12 bases between. The CDR3 covers 13 residues. Germline assignment: CDR1 LNHDA and CDR2 SQIVND (reference sequence). The DNA for the CDR3 is TGTGCCAGTACCAATGGCGGGAAAGAGACCCAGTACTTC. This gives the protein CASTNGGKETQYF.

The V call is TRBV19, the J call TRBJ2-1; 9 bases line up with TRBD2. Trimming took 3 bases from V and 8 from J; bases not matched to a gene: 5. Germline loops: CDR1 LNHDA, CDR2 SQIVND (reference sequence). This CDR3 has 14 amino acids. The CDR3 DNA sequence: TGTGCCAGTAGTATCCTAGCGGGATCGGATGAGCAGTTCTTC. Encoded protein: CASSILAGSDEQFF.

This rearrangement joins TRBV29-1 to TRBJ2-3, with D hard to call. The CDR3 is made up of 13 amino acids. Trimming removed 5 bases at V and 4 bases at J, with 13 bases between. CDR1 is SQVTM and CDR2 is ANQGSEA in the germline V gene. The CDR3 region is CSVSQVVADTQYF. The CDR3 DNA is TGCAGCGTTAGTCAAGTGGTCGCAGATACGCAGTATTTT.

This chain links TRBV7-9 with TRBJ2-7, with 10 bases identical to TRBD2. CDR1 and CDR2 from the germline V gene are SEHNR and FQNEAQ (reference sequence). V dropped 0 bases and J dropped 3; count of bases not matched to a gene: 2. CDR3 length: 15 residues. In nucleotides, the CDR3 is TGTGCCAGCAGCTTAGCTTCTAGCGGGGGCTACGAGCAGTACTTC. Its translation is CASSLASSGGYEQYF.

The V and J genes are TRBV5-4 and TRBJ2-3; 11 nucleotides match TRBD1. The CDR3 is 15 amino acids. CDR1 and CDR2 (germline): SGHNT, YYREEE (reference sequence). The junction had 3 bases not matched to a gene; V was cut back by 1 base and J by 5 bases. This CDR3 reads CASSLRDRGIDTQYF. CDR3 sequence (DNA): TGTGCCAGCAGCTTGAGGGACAGGGGGATAGATACGCAGTATTTT.

This chain's CDR3 is CASSLTGGITEAFF. In DNA, the CDR3 is TGCGCCAGCAGCCTGACAGGGGGGATTACTGAAGCTTTCTTT. This chain links TRBV5-1 with TRBJ1-1; the match to TRBD1 covers 9 bases. V gave up 4 bases and J gave up 5 bases; unmatched junction bases: 6. The CDR3 contains 14 residues. The germline CDR1 and CDR2 sequences are SGHRS and YFSETQ. Full variable domain (rest looked up from reference TRBV5-1 and TRBJ1-1): KAGVTQTPRYLIKTRGQQVTLSCSPISGHRSVSWYQQTPGQGLQFLFEYFSETQRNKGNFPGRFSGRQFSNSRSEMNVSTLELGDSALYLCASSLTGGITEAFFGQGTRLTVV.

This chain joins TRBV6-1 and TRBJ2-6, with 10 bases matching TRBD2. With 1 base clipped from V and 4 bases from J, the junction kept 4 bases outside the gene matches. The CDR3 sequence is 17 residues long. Germline CDR1 is MNHNS and CDR2 is SASEGT. CDR3 coding DNA: TGTGCCAGCAGTGAAGAGGGACTAGCGTCCGGGGCCAACGTCCTGACTTTC. Translation: CASSEEGLASGANVLTF.

V and J are TRBV20-1 and TRBJ2-1, with D perhaps TRBD1 (5 bases). The CDR3 is 11 amino acids. Germline assignment: CDR1 DFQATT and CDR2 SNEGSKA (reference sequence). The CDR3 region has the DNA TGCAGCTCCGACCTTAGGGGTGAGCAGTTCTTC. Translating it yields CSSDLRGEQFF.

This chain joins TRBV5-1 and TRBJ2-3, with D tentatively TRBD2 (5 bases). V lost 6 bases, J lost 1 base, and 21 bases lay in between. Germline CDR1 SGHRS, CDR2 YFSETQ. This CDR3 is 17 amino acids long. As DNA, the CDR3 is TGCGCCAGCAACGGGGATACGGTCCTGAGTGGCACAGATACGCAGTATTTT. It codes for CASNGDTVLSGTDTQYF.

This clone appeared a single time. The J gene is TRBJ2-3, the V gene TRBV7-7; the match to TRBD2 covers 8 bases. The CDR3 sequence is 15 residues long. J lost 3 bases, V lost 1 base, and 3 bases had no gene match. CDR1 is SSHAT, CDR2 FNYEAQ, per germline (reference sequence). For the CDR3, the DNA is TGTGCCAGCAGCTTAGAAGCGGGGGAAACAGATACGCAGTATTTT. Protein sequence: CASSLEAGETDTQYF. Variable domain in full (rest from reference TRBV7-7 and TRBJ2-3): GAGVSQSPRYKVTKRGQDVTLRCDPISSHATLYWYQQALGQGPEFLTYFNYEAQPDKSGLPSDRFSAERPEGSISTLTIQRTEQRDSAMYRCASSLEAGETDTQYFGPGTRLTVL.

The V and J genes are TRBV7-2 and TRBJ2-1; D not resolved. The V gene lost 4 bases and the J gene lost 4 bases, with 14 bases spanning the gap. This CDR3 has 15 amino acids. Germline CDR1 and CDR2: SGHTA and FQGNSA. Here the CDR3 reads CASSSDGPGYNEQFF. The CDR3 DNA reads TGTGCCAGCAGCTCCGACGGCCCTGGGTACAATGAGCAGTTCTTC.

The J gene is TRBJ2-1, the V gene TRBV18; 7 bases fit TRBD1. The CDR3 totals 14 residues. Germline V gives CDR1 KGHSH, CDR2 LQKENI. With 3 bases clipped from V and 8 bases from J, the junction kept 7 bases outside the gene matches. CDR3 coding DNA: TGTGCCAGCTCACCTCAGGGGGTTTTGGATGAGCAGTTCTTC. Amino acid sequence: CASSPQGVLDEQFF.

The chain carries TRBV27 and TRBJ2-7; D is perhaps TRBD1 (6 bases). This CDR3 contains 11 residues. Germline assignment: CDR1 MNHEY and CDR2 SMNVEV (reference sequence). Between the trimmed V and J ends, which lost 4 bases and 12 bases, there was a span of 13 bases. In DNA form, the CDR3 reads TGTGCCAGCAGTTCCGCGGACAGAGTGTACTTC. Residues: CASSSADRVYF.

In regard to this clone: A read error may account for a junction end that differs from germline. The J gene is TRBJ2-1, the V gene TRBV7-9; 7 bases match TRBD2. The CDR3 covers 12 residues. Germline V gene sequence: CDR1 SEHNR, CDR2 FQNEAQ (reference sequence). The DNA for the CDR3 is TGTGCCAGCAGCGGGGACTACGATGAGCAGTTCTTC. Translating gives CASSGDYDEQFF.

This clone was found a few times. The CDR3 reads CASSFTGELFF. DNA for the CDR3: TGTGCCAGCAGCTTTACCGGGGAGCTGTTTTTT. The chain recombines TRBV4-2 with TRBJ2-2; D is uncertain. The germline V and J ends were trimmed by 5 bases and 5 bases, with 3 bases remaining between them. CDR1 is LGHNA, CDR2 YNFKEQ, per germline. CDR3 length: 11 residues.

This chain links TRBV7-8 with TRBJ2-7, with D maybe TRBD2 (6 bases). Trimming stripped 5 bases from V and 2 bases from J, with 25 bases between. The CDR3 covers 18 residues. Looked up from germline, CDR1 is SGHVS and CDR2 is FQNEAQ. This chain's CDR3 is CASSLYTPTASVTYEQYF. The CDR3 DNA is TGTGCCAGCAGCCTGTATACCCCGACAGCTAGCGTAACCTACGAGCAGTACTTC.

The chain employs TRBV5-1 and TRBJ2-3, with TRBD1 matching 7 bases. Germline V gene data show CDR1 as SGHRS and CDR2 as YFSETQ. The CDR3 runs 14 residues. The J segment lost 3 bases and the V segment lost 2 bases, leaving 3 bases of the junction unmatched. The CDR3: CASSLRQGTDTQYF. CDR3 coding DNA: TGCGCCAGCAGCTTAAGACAGGGAACAGATACGCAGTATTTT. Using reference TRBV5-1 and TRBJ2-3 for the parts outside the CDR3, the full variable domain is KAGVTQTPRYLIKTRGQQVTLSCSPISGHRSVSWYQQTPGQGLQFLFEYFSETQRNKGNFPGRFSGRQFSNSRSEMNVSTLELGDSALYLCASSLRQGTDTQYFGPGTRLTVL.

V gene TRBV27 combines with J gene TRBJ1-4; no definite D call. V was clipped by 4 bases and J by 7 bases, with 10 bases between them. Per the germline V gene, CDR1 is MNHEY and CDR2 is SMNVEV (reference sequence). The CDR3 spans 13 residues. The CDR3 region has the DNA TGTGCCAGCAGTTACCTGTCGGGTGAAAAACTGTTTTTT. Translating gives CASSYLSGEKLFF.

The V and J genes are TRBV7-8 and TRBJ2-7; 7 nucleotides align to TRBD1. CDR3 length equals 14 residues. From germline, CDR1 is SGHVS and CDR2 FQNEAQ. Germline trimming cut 4 bases from V and 4 bases from J; bases unmatched to any gene: 7. DNA for the CDR3: TGTGCCAGCAGCTCCAACAGGGGTACTTACGAGCAGTACTTC. Protein: CASSSNRGTYEQYF.

The chain combines TRBV28 with TRBJ1-2; D remains unclear. Germline-derived CDR1 and CDR2 are MDHEN and SYDVKM. V was clipped by 2 bases and J by 8 bases, with 9 bases between them. CDR3 size: 12 residues. CDR3: CASSLPNRGYTF. CDR3 sequence (DNA): TGTGCCAGCAGTTTACCTAATCGGGGCTACACCTTC.

This clone was recorded only once. The chain joins TRBV6-5 to TRBJ2-7; 10 bases align to TRBD2. J was trimmed by 6 bases and V by 5 bases; bases with no gene match: 7. The V gene's germline CDR1 is MNHEY and CDR2 SVGAGI. There are 14 residues in the CDR3. The CDR3 nucleotides read TGTGCCAGCAGTGAGCGGGAGGGCCTCCGCGAGCAGTACGTC. This codes for CASSEREGLREQYV.

This clone is a singleton in its sample. This sequence joins TRBV18 and TRBJ2-2, with a tentative D call TRBD1 (6 bases). V was shortened by 6 bases and J by 0 bases, with 11 bases between the two germline ends. Germline assignment: CDR1 KGHSH and CDR2 LQKENI. The CDR3 loop spans 15 amino acids. Written as DNA, the CDR3 is TGTGCCAGCTCGCTGGGACAAGCGAACACCGGGGAGCTGTTTTTT. Translated: CASSLGQANTGELFF.

This rearrangement joins TRBV27 to TRBJ1-5; 11 nucleotides align to TRBD1. With V trimmed by 6 bases and J by 4 bases, 5 bases remained unmatched. Germline lookup yields CDR1 MNHEY and CDR2 SMNVEV (reference sequence). The CDR3 is 15 residues long. The DNA for the CDR3 is TGTGCCAGCAGCCCCGGGACAGGGGGTAATCAGCCCCAGCATTTT. This sequence encodes CASSPGTGGNQPQHF.

The chain combines TRBV4-1 with TRBJ2-2; 11 bases agree with TRBD2. Germline CDR1 MGHRA, CDR2 YSYEKL. There are 17 residues in the CDR3. Trimming took 3 bases from V and 6 from J; bases not matched to a gene: 9. The CDR3 DNA sequence: TGCGCCAGCAGCCAGCCGCTGGGACTAGCGGTCCCCGGGGAGCTGTTTTTT. Protein: CASSQPLGLAVPGELFF.

V is TRBV5-1 and J is TRBJ2-7; the match to TRBD2 covers 11 bases. Germline values: CDR1 SGHRS, CDR2 YFSETQ. There are 14 residues in the CDR3. V gave up 1 base and J gave up 5 bases; unmatched junction bases: 2. Here the CDR3 reads CASSLTSGSHEQYF. CDR3 DNA sequence: TGCGCCAGCAGCTTGACTAGCGGGAGCCACGAGCAGTACTTC.

The V call is TRBV19, the J call TRBJ2-7; D remains unclear. Germline CDR1 is LNHDA and CDR2 is SQIVND (reference sequence). This CDR3 comprises 14 residues. The ends were cut back, 4 bases at V and 0 bases at J, with 10 bases in the middle. The CDR3 is CASSTRSGSYEQYF. CDR3 nucleotide sequence: TGTGCCAGTAGTACCAGGTCTGGCTCCTACGAGCAGTACTTC.

V usage is TRBV5-6 and J usage is TRBJ2-1; perhaps TRBD2 as D (6 bases). This CDR3 is built from 11 residues. Trimming removed 3 bases from V and 9 bases from J, with 7 bases in between. CDR1 is SGHDT and CDR2 is YYEEEE in the germline V gene. This CDR3 reads CASSWTTEQFF. CDR3 sequence (DNA): TGTGCCAGCAGCTGGACTACTGAGCAGTTCTTC.

Notes on this clone: The same CDR3 can be traced to other DNA sequences in this sample. V gene TRBV27 combines with J gene TRBJ2-2; no reliable D call. The germline V gene has CDR1 MNHEY and CDR2 SMNVEV (reference sequence). V lost 5 bases to trimming and J lost 0 bases, with 1 base between them. The CDR3 is 12 residues long. The CDR3 reads CASSPNTGELFF. CDR3 nucleotides: TGTGCCAGCAGTCCGAACACCGGGGAGCTGTTTTTT.

The chain couples TRBV6-5 to TRBJ1-3; D is uncertain. Trimming removed 2 bases from V and 4 bases from J, with 6 bases in between. The CDR3 runs 13 residues. CDR1 is MNHEY, CDR2 SVGAGI, per germline. DNA of the CDR3: TGTGCCAGCAGTTACGGATCCGGAAACACCATATATTTT. This gives the protein CASSYGSGNTIYF.